The clone carrying this TCR beta chain was counted a few times. This entry is derived from a study of molecular identifiers for immune sequencing clone quantification. Libraries used roughly 19,000 to 1,100,000 sorted naive CD8 T cells and 10%, 30% or 50% RNA input. Via MiXCR, TCRdb re-called the PCR reads, giving one row per CDR3 protein. The data show thousands of distinct CDR3 sequences, about 30% seen once. The CDR3 runs to 14 residues. After removal of 2 bases from V and 3 bases from J, the junction contained 4 bases not matched to a gene. Germline-derived CDR1 and CDR2 are MNHEY and SVGEGT. This clonotype was obtained from a human donor in good health. Some libraries in this study had Jurkat cell RNA spiked in. The sample was naive CD8+ T cells from blood, with Jurkat cell RNA spiked in. Subset denoted: FACS-sorted CD8+CD4-CCR7+CD45RA+ naive T cells. This rearrangement joins TRBV6-2 or TRBV6-3 to TRBJ2-7, with 7 bases lining up with TRBD2. The CDR3 here is CASSYGRVFYEQYF. The CDR3 nucleotides are TGTGCCAGCAGTTACGGGAGGGTTTTCTACGAGCAGTACTTC.